This T cell receptor (beta chain) emerged from a study of cytomegalovirus exposure and HLA in healthy donors. Study-wide results and caveats: Researchers catalogued about 150 TCR beta chains as cytomegalovirus-associated. Clusters of TCRs from the first cohort tended to co-occur in the roughly 120 validation repertoires (as a later analysis found).

The length of the CDR3 is 16 residues. The V gene's germline CDR1 is MGHRA and CDR2 YSYEKL. V lost 0 bases, J lost 0 bases, and 9 bases lay in between. Comment on this clone: What it recognizes is unknown.

The table came from immunoSEQ multiplex PCR; TCRdb's copy has only in-frame clones and leaves some out. The sample comprises roughly 150,000 clones, 85% to 95% of which are singletons, and less than 2% rests with the top ten. V is TRBV4-1 and J is TRBJ1-3, with unresolved D. The source material was PBMCs. This clonotype was sampled from a man in his late teens or twenties in good health and CMV-seropositive. The CDR3 nucleotides are TGCGCCAGCAGCCAAGACCCGAGAGTCTCTGGAAACACCATATATTTT. Its protein is CASSQDPRVSGNTIYF.